This T cell receptor (beta chain) was sequenced during a study of blood T cell repertoires in COVID-19 (TCRdb year 2020). Turning to the overall study: Samples covering the acute and convalescent phases of COVID-19 were provided by collaborators in the United States, Italy and Spain. Sample metadata almost always included a de-identified subject ID, COVID-19 status, age in years and sex. Subjects who had been exposed to COVID-19, were actively infected with it, or had recovered from it provided the deeply sampled blood TCRbeta repertoires that made up the dataset. The material from the prospective study consisted of cDNA or gDNA derived from T cells, B-cell-depleted T cells, or PBMCs. The repertoires were made available in a free public database intended to serve as a resource for research on the immune response to SARS-CoV-2. Samples came from the ongoing ImmuneRACE study (first 160 participants) plus 1,254 subjects from 6 global collaborators. HLA class I and class II types, where available, came from metadata supplied by the sample provider rather than from assay-based typing.

TCRbeta CDR3 regions were amplified from genomic DNA by means of the immunoSEQ Assay, a bias-controlled multiplex PCR. The original methods were these. Nucleated cell counts per sample were estimated from amplification of reference gene primers within the assay. To quantify the absolute abundance of each unique TCRbeta CDR3 rearrangement, sequence reads were collapsed and filtered. For each sample, productive Simpson clonality was calculated by taking the square root of Simpson's diversity index across productive rearrangements. TCRdb took this table from immuneACCESS and kept in-frame rearrangements with V and J called. Such tables lack part of the clones; where checked against another copy, unresolved V genes explain under half of the gap, and the rest is unexplained. V and J calls and clone size are copied from that table; D and trimming were computed from the DNA. Present in this sample are about 160,000 clones, roughly 91% of which were seen just once. The ten largest clonotypes hold about 5% of the sample.

The CDR3 runs 16 amino acids, cysteine and phenylalanine included. Of all the DNA, just the CDR3 is kept, 48 bases in frame from base 1. CDR1 and CDR2 were assigned from the germline V gene as SQVTM and ANQGSEA. Unmatched junction bases come to 15, with V trimmed by 7 bases and J by 3 bases. This clone was counted many times. No cognate antigen has been identified for it. Nothing much larger sits one base from this clone, and base qualities are not available. Each collaborating institution followed its own protocols to collect whole blood in K2EDTA tubes. For TCRbeta analysis, collaborators shipped samples as frozen whole blood, isolated PBMCs, or DNA extracted from either of those sample types. What the research found in general, with its limitations: Clinical and demographic metadata were provided uncurated, with the amount varying by source and participant.

This sequence originates from a woman in her forties or fifties with acute or convalescent COVID-19. The sequence is built from TRBV29-1 and TRBJ1-1, with TRBD1 identical over 9 junction bases. Material: peripheral blood. The DNA reads as follows: TGCAGCGCGTTAAGAGTCTCGGGACAGGGCGACACTGAAGCTTTCTTT. Translated, this gives CSALRVSGQGDTEAFF.